A single T cell receptor beta chain is shown here with its context. Across several immunoSEQ plates, the genomic DNA of each subset was split evenly. This table comes from immunoSEQ multiplex PCR, and its TCRdb copy is limited to in-frame clones, with some not included. The sample shows a few million clones, 85% to 95% of them seen only once. V dropped 6 bases and J dropped 2 bases, with 19 bases sitting between them. Germline-derived CDR1 and CDR2 are LNHDA and SQIVND (reference sequence). The CDR3 spans 16 residues. The data belong to a study of shared clonotypes between healthy human individuals. The receptor was isolated from a man aged 18 to 30 in good health. Some clones in this sample may be carry-over from other donors' samples. The chain has TRBV19 and TRBJ2-5; D is possibly TRBD1 (6 bases). Sequences were obtained from naive CD4+ T cells from PBMCs. Subset denoted: CD45RA+ positively selected. This CDR3 reads CASRKIGTQLQETQYF. Here the CDR3 DNA reads TGTGCCAGTAGGAAAATCGGGACACAGCTTCAAGAGACCCAGTACTTC.